This entry is about one T cell receptor (beta chain). The table lists this clone with a few counts. Its cognate antigen has yet to be identified. It has no much larger one-base neighbor in the sample; base qualities were not kept. Taken from the germline V gene (reference sequence), the CDR1 and CDR2 loops are SEHNR and FQNEAQ. V has 6 bases trimmed and J has 5 bases trimmed; junction bases matching no gene number 4. From the cysteine through the phenylalanine, the CDR3 covers 14 amino acids. The CDR3 DNA has 42 bases and is translated from base 1. According to the study, the label for this sample's treatment or condition signals: some 19 received Ad26.COV2.S at low or high dose, single or two shots; several received placebo; per-sample allocation not given. For vaccine and placebo recipients, the sequenced repertoires came from samples collected on day 63 after the first injection. Cohort 1b enrolled 20 to 30 adults aged 18-55 years at a single site in Boston, USA, between 29 July and 7 August 2020. Ad26.COV2.S consisted of a replication-incompetent adenovirus type 26 vector by which a prefusion-stabilized SARS-CoV-2 spike protein from the original Wuhan strain was expressed.

The immunoSEQ Assay was the method used to sequence TCRbeta CDR3 regions. After extraction, genomic DNA underwent amplification by bias-controlled multiplex PCR, followed by high-throughput sequencing. On the authors' methods: To quantify the absolute abundance of every unique TCRbeta CDR3 region, sequences were collapsed and filtered. T cell fraction was estimated by normalization of TCRbeta template counts to usable DNA, with usable DNA being measured through amplification of reference genes present in all nucleated cells. Repertoire TCRs were annotated as SARS-CoV-2-specific when V gene, CDR3 amino acid sequence and J gene were exactly matched to a known reactive TCR set. The reference SARS-CoV-2 TCR set was obtained from MIRA and was filtered for enrichment in COVID-19-positive ImmuneCODE repertoires, whereby public or cross-reactive TCRs were removed. Drawing on the MIRA antigens, annotated TCRs were analysed further at the level of specific ORF or position within ORF. Breadth was defined as annotated unique rearrangements over total unique productive rearrangements; depth was the summed frequency of those rearrangements. Group comparisons of TCR breadth used two-sided Wilcoxon rank-sum tests. Sourced from immuneACCESS, this table was stored by TCRdb with only in-frame sequences that have V and J called. A share of the clones is absent; for the studies checked, an unresolved V gene accounts for under half, and the remainder has no known explanation. That table furnishes V, J and clone size, whereas the DNA furnished D and trimming. The sample data list some 390,000 clones, and roughly nine tenths of these were observed just once. The ten biggest clones cover approximately 3.7% of the sample.

These data originate in a study of Ad26.COV2.S vaccination and SARS-CoV-2 variants (dated by TCRdb to the early 2020s). Notes on the research overall: Donors in the vaccine arm were drawn from COV1001, a multicentre, randomized, double-blind, placebo-controlled phase I-IIa trial testing Ad26.COV2.S in healthy adults. Participants in the trial were split at random into five groups of five each, receiving low-dose or high-dose Ad26.COV2.S once or twice, or else placebo on both occasions. Throughout the experiments and outcome assessment, investigators stayed blinded to trial group allocation. A total of about 30 samples were included in the TCR-sequenced set, comprising 19 Ad26.COV2.S vaccine recipients, 5 placebo recipients and 8 SARS-CoV-2 convalescent individuals. Ad26.COV2.S was administered intramuscularly at 5 x 10^10 or 1 x 10^11 viral particles, either as a single shot or as two shots given 56 days apart. TCRbeta repertoire sequencing was used to assess the specificity and breadth of SARS-CoV-2-reactive T cell receptors after Ad26.COV2.S vaccination. Paper-wide results and their limitations: Higher spike-specific TCR breadth was observed in Ad26.COV2.S recipients than in placebo recipients (P = 0.0014). Substantial breadth of spike-specific CD8+ and CD4+ T cell responses was reported after vaccination. Vaccine and placebo recipients had comparable non-spike TCR breadth, which fits with the vaccine containing only spike. It was noted by the authors that total T cell responses may have been underestimated by the TCR breadth and depth analyses. Comparing responses between vaccine doses or regimens was not something the study was powered to do.

Sequences were derived from peripheral blood, sampled in a trial of Ad26.COV2.S vaccine versus placebo. This clonotype was obtained from a person aged 18-65 years who received the Ad26.COV2.S COVID-19 vaccine or a placebo. This chain joins TRBV7-9 to TRBJ1-6, and 7 junctional nucleotides match TRBD1. The CDR3 is CASRAGQNNSPLHF. The DNA sequence is TGTGCCAGCAGAGCGGGACAGAATAATTCACCCCTCCACTTT.